Presented here are 23 T cell receptor beta chains from one specimen sequenced in a study of memory B cells and T cells in multiple sclerosis. TCRdb's table, derived via immunoSEQ multiplex PCR, lists solely in-frame clones and lacks some. This table has some 7,900 clones, under 60% appearing once. The material sequenced was memory (CD45RO+) CD8+ T cells from blood. Source of these receptors: a human donor with multiple sclerosis.

This clone was detected a few times. The rearrangement links TRBV29-1 to TRBJ2-1; 9 nucleotides line up with TRBD1. Germline V lookup: CDR1 SQVTM, CDR2 ANQGSEA. The CDR3 contains 16 residues. Trimming removed 6 bases from V and 4 bases from J; junction bases left unmatched: 13. In DNA, the CDR3 is TGCAGCGTACAGGGGGCAGGGCTTGAGAGGTACAATGAGCAGTTCTTC. It yields the protein CSVQGAGLERYNEQFF.

The chain carries TRBV6-5 and TRBJ2-7; 8 bases fit TRBD1. Per the germline V gene, CDR1 is MNHEY and CDR2 is SVGAGI. The CDR3 length is 15 residues. Trimming removed 6 bases from V and 9 bases from J; junction bases left unmatched: 16. The CDR3 DNA reads TGTGCCAGCAGCCCCGGGACAGGTTCTTTTGATGGGCAGTACTTC. Amino acids: CASSPGTGSFDGQYF.

This clone was counted a few times. The chain couples TRBV29-1 to TRBJ2-2, with 9 bases that match TRBD1. The CDR3 is 15 residues long. Germline assignment: CDR1 SQVTM and CDR2 ANQGSEA. The J segment lost 7 bases and the V segment lost 5 bases, leaving 11 bases of the junction unmatched. The CDR3 here is CSVFQDRGSSGELFF. The DNA of the CDR3 is TGCAGCGTTTTCCAGGACAGGGGAAGCAGCGGGGAGCTGTTTTTT.

Judged by abundance, this clone is medium-sized. This chain uses TRBV4-1 with TRBJ1-1; 7 bases are shared with TRBD1. CDR3 length equals 12 residues. V shed 6 bases and J 4 bases; nucleotides not matched to a gene: 2. Germline loops: CDR1 MGHRA, CDR2 YSYEKL. In DNA form, the CDR3 reads TGCGCCAGCAGTTGGACAGGCACTGAAGCTTTCTTT. Its protein is CASSWTGTEAFF.

The chain joins TRBV9 to TRBJ2-7, with 7 nucleotides matching TRBD1. The CDR3 is 15 amino acids. The J segment lost 3 bases and the V segment lost 3 bases, leaving 9 bases of the junction unmatched. Germline V CDR1 and CDR2: SGDLS, YYNGEE. CDR3 sequence reads: CASSASGTDRYEQYF. The CDR3 nucleotides are TGTGCCAGCAGCGCCTCCGGGACAGACCGCTACGAGCAGTACTTC. Full variable domain (outside the CDR3, taken from reference TRBV9 and TRBJ2-7): DSGVTQTPKHLITATGQRVTLRCSPRSGDLSVYWYQQSLDQGLQFLIQYYNGEERAKGNILERFSAQQFPDLHSELNLSSLELGDSALYFCASSASGTDRYEQYFGPGTRLTVT.

The chain recombines TRBV6-1 with TRBJ2-1, with 11 bases matching TRBD2. Germline lookup yields CDR1 MNHNS and CDR2 SASEGT. V shed 5 bases, J shed 6 bases, and the junction held 6 bases outside the gene matches. This CDR3 region has 15 residues. The chain's CDR3 is CASSLAGGPGNEQFF. The CDR3 DNA is TGTGCCAGCAGTTTAGCGGGGGGGCCGGGCAATGAGCAGTTCTTC.

By share, this clone counts as medium-sized (0.01 to 0.1%). The chain uses TRBV6-1 and TRBJ1-4; 7 positions match TRBD1. The V gene end was trimmed by 7 bases and the J gene end by 3 bases; junction bases not matched to a gene: 5. Germline V gene lookup returns CDR1 MNHNS and CDR2 SASEGT. This CDR3 has 14 amino acids. The CDR3 sequence: CASTGGQPNEKLFF. The CDR3 DNA reads TGTGCCAGCACCGGGGGACAGCCTAATGAAAAACTGTTTTTT.

The genes are TRBV2 and TRBJ2-7; D gene ambiguous. This CDR3 comprises 13 residues. Germline loops: CDR1 SNHLY, CDR2 FYNNEI. V was pared by 3 bases and J by 1 base, with 7 bases between. The CDR3 sequence: CASSDATSYEQYF. CDR3 in DNA: TGTGCCAGCAGTGACGCCACTTCCTACGAGCAGTACTTC.

This clone has only one observation. The V and J genes are TRBV4-1 and TRBJ1-6; 7 bases line up with TRBD1. After removal of 1 base from V and 9 bases from J, the junction contained 6 bases not matched to a gene. The V gene's germline CDR1 is MGHRA and CDR2 YSYEKL. The CDR3 totals 15 residues. DNA of the CDR3: TGCGCCAGCAGCCAAGGACAGGGCCATAGTTCACCCCTCCACTTT. Its protein is CASSQGQGHSSPLHF.

This clone appeared a single time. The V gene is TRBV19, the J gene TRBJ2-7, with TRBD1 matching 8 bases. The germline V gene has CDR1 LNHDA and CDR2 SQIVND (reference sequence). The CDR3 extends over 15 amino acids. With 4 bases clipped from V and 3 bases from J, the junction kept 8 bases outside the gene matches. CDR3 loop: CASSTHLGQGYEQYF. The CDR3 DNA follows: TGTGCCAGTAGTACCCACCTAGGACAGGGCTACGAGCAGTACTTC.

This clone was counted only a few times. The chain is built from TRBV28 and TRBJ2-1, with D perhaps matching TRBD2 (5 bases). There are 15 residues in the CDR3. Looked up from germline, CDR1 is MDHEN and CDR2 is SYDVKM. V was trimmed by 5 bases and J by 4 bases, leaving 15 bases between them. The CDR3 loop reads CASSLGAATYNEQFF. CDR3 sequence (DNA): TGTGCCAGCAGTCTCGGAGCGGCTACATACAATGAGCAGTTCTTC.

V and J are TRBV6-1 and TRBJ1-5; 8 bases match TRBD1. V lost 6 bases and J lost 6; bases outside the gene matches: 4. This CDR3 region has 13 residues. The germline gives CDR1 MNHNS, CDR2 SASEGT. The CDR3 sequence is CASRDREPQPQHF. The CDR3 DNA reads TGTGCCAGCAGGGACAGGGAACCTCAGCCCCAGCATTTT.

The sample holds one count of this clone. This sequence joins TRBV7-8 and TRBJ1-2, with D unresolved. V lost 1 base to trimming and J lost 0 bases, with 18 bases between them. CDR3 length equals 18 residues. Per the germline V gene, CDR1 is SGHVS and CDR2 is FQNEAQ. CDR3 residues: CASSLGPFFQAANYGYTF. As DNA, the CDR3 is TGTGCCAGCAGCTTAGGACCTTTTTTTCAGGCAGCTAACTATGGCTACACCTTC.

This chain uses TRBV30 with TRBJ1-1, with 9 bases fitting TRBD1. CDR3 length: 13 residues. The V gene end was trimmed by 5 bases and the J gene end by 5 bases; junction bases not matched to a gene: 6. Germline CDR1 GTSNPN, CDR2 SVGIG (reference sequence). CDR3 DNA: TGTGCCTGGGCCGGGACAGGGCAGACTGAAGCTTTCTTT. It codes for CAWAGTGQTEAFF. Looking up the rest from reference TRBV30 and TRBJ1-1 gives the full variable domain: SQTIHQWPATLVQPVGSPLSLECTVEGTSNPNLYWYRQAAGRGLQLLFYSVGIGQISSEVPQNLSASRPQDRQFILSSKKLLLSDSGFYLCAWAGTGQTEAFFGQGTRLTVV.

The chain combines TRBV6-4 with TRBJ1-6; 7 nucleotides line up with TRBD1. Per the germline V gene, CDR1 is MRHNA and CDR2 is SNTAGT. CDR3 length: 14 residues. The J segment lost 7 bases and the V segment lost 5 bases, leaving 5 bases of the junction unmatched. The CDR3 DNA reads TGTGCCAGCAGTTCCCAGGGGGGAAATTCACCCCTCCACTTT. Translation: CASSSQGGNSPLHF.

This chain uses TRBV11-1 with TRBJ2-1; a possible D gene is TRBD1 (6 bases). The CDR3 spans 14 residues. The V and J ends lost 5 bases and 4 bases respectively, with 12 bases between them. Germline V gene data show CDR1 as SGHAT and CDR2 as FQDESV (reference sequence). The CDR3 reads CASSPRTAYNEQFF. CDR3 nucleotides: TGTGCCAGCAGCCCCCGGACAGCATACAATGAGCAGTTCTTC.

This clone showed up just once. This chain uses TRBV11-2 with TRBJ1-1; D is ambiguous. CDR1 is SGHAT and CDR2 is FQNNGV in the germline V gene. The length of the CDR3 is 15 residues. The V gene lost 2 bases and the J gene lost 0 bases, with 10 bases spanning the gap. The CDR3 region is CASSLTAAMNTEAFF. The CDR3 DNA sequence: TGTGCCAGCAGCTTAACAGCTGCGATGAACACTGAAGCTTTCTTT.

V gene TRBV5-4 combines with J gene TRBJ2-5, with D perhaps TRBD2 (6 bases). V was pared by 4 bases and J by 0 bases, with 16 bases between. The germline V gene has CDR1 SGHNT and CDR2 YYREEE (reference sequence). The CDR3 has 16 amino acids. The CDR3 region has the DNA TGTGCCAGCAGCCCGCCGGGTCTAGCGAACCAAGAGACCCAGTACTTC. Its protein product is CASSPPGLANQETQYF. Looking up the rest from reference TRBV5-4 and TRBJ2-5 gives the full variable domain: ETGVTQSPTHLIKTRGQQVTLRCSSQSGHNTVSWYQQALGQGPQFIFQYYREEENGRGNFPPRFSGLQFPNYSSELNVNALELDDSALYLCASSPPGLANQETQYFGPGTRLLVL.

The gene calls are TRBV6-5 and TRBJ1-5, with 8 bases aligning to TRBD1. Looked up from germline, CDR1 is MNHEY and CDR2 is SVGAGI. V gave up 2 bases and J gave up 5 bases; unmatched junction bases: 2. The CDR3 runs to 14 residues. The DNA of the CDR3 is TGTGCCAGCAGTTACGGACAGGGATATCAGCCCCAGCATTTT. Translation: CASSYGQGYQPQHF.

The chain employs TRBV19 and TRBJ2-5, with 11 bases that match TRBD2. The closer fit of TRBJ2-7 to the DNA end suggests the J call may be wrong. The CDR3 is 14 residues long. CDR1 is LNHDA and CDR2 is SQIVND in the germline V gene (reference sequence). CDR3 amino acids: CASSMTSGEYEQYF. In DNA form, the CDR3 reads TGTGCCAGTAGTATGACTAGCGGGGAGTACGAGCAGTACTTC.

This chain joins TRBV21-1 and TRBJ2-3; the table's D gene call, TRBD2, was not cross checked with the DNA. TRBV21-1 is a recognized pseudogene. The CDR3 totals 16 residues. CDR3 nucleotide sequence: TGTGCCAGCAGCAAAGGACTAGCGGGGGGCACAGATACGCAGTATTTT. It codes for CASSKGLAGGTDTQYF.

A word on this clone: Other DNA sequences within the sample encode an identical CDR3. DNA of the CDR3: TGTGCCAGCAGCGTAGGTGAGGGCCAGCCCCAGCATTTT. Residues: CASSVGEGQPQHF. The chain carries TRBV9 and TRBJ1-5, with D unresolved. Germline V CDR1 and CDR2: SGDLS, YYNGEE. V lost 0 bases to trimming and J lost 7 bases, with 8 bases between them. This CDR3 has 13 amino acids.

The chain recombines TRBV28 with TRBJ1-4; TRBD1 matches 10 bases. The CDR3 totals 16 residues. V shed 5 bases and J 2 bases; nucleotides not matched to a gene: 5. Germline assignment: CDR1 MDHEN and CDR2 SYDVKM. CDR3 protein: CASSRDRGSTNEKLFF. The CDR3 DNA reads TGTGCCAGCAGTAGGGACAGGGGTAGTACTAATGAAAAACTGTTTTTT.